The entry that follows covers one T cell receptor beta chain sequence. This record belongs to a study of technical replicates of blood from a few donors. Data came from immunoSEQ multiplex PCR; TCRdb stores just in-frame clones and leaves some out. This sample carries about 100,000 clones, 95% of them seen once, and the ten largest clones take about 0.24%. V lost 0 bases to trimming and J lost 5 bases, with 20 bases between them. This CDR3 is built from 17 residues. The germline gives CDR1 SGHDT, CDR2 YYEEEE. Material for sequencing was T cells isolated from PBMCs. This clonotype originated in a human donor in good health. This chain connects TRBV5-6 to TRBJ1-2; D is unresolved. The CDR3 loop reads CASSLVEGSTSRYGYTF. Here the CDR3 DNA reads TGTGCCAGCAGCTTGGTGGAGGGATCTACATCCCGGTATGGCTACACCTTC.